This T cell receptor beta chain comes out of a study of blood T cell repertoires in COVID-19. In the authors' methods: The authors estimated nucleated cell counts from reference gene primer amplification. Repertoires were generated with immunoSEQ multiplex PCR, while TCRdb's copy carries only in-frame clones and drops some. V, J and clone size reflect that table, while D and trimming were determined from the DNA. This sample carries 360,000 or so clones, roughly 90% of them seen once, and the ten largest clones take 2.5% to 3.5%. Trimming took 5 bases from V and 0 from J; bases not matched to a gene: 5. This CDR3 contains 17 residues. Germline V gene data show CDR1 as MNHEY and CDR2 as SMNVEV (reference sequence).

The sample was PBMCs or T cells enriched from blood (not recorded which). This chain connects TRBV27 to TRBJ1-6; 9 nucleotides agree with TRBD1. The source of this sequence is a woman in her 30s who had recovered from COVID-19. CDR3 bases: TGTGCCAGCAGTCCAGGGACAGGGAGCTCCTATAATTCACCCCTCCACTTT. Protein sequence: CASSPGTGSSYNSPLHF.